This T cell receptor beta chain was captured by sequencing in a study of technical replicates of blood from four donors. CDR3 size: 13 residues. V was cut by 2 bases and J by 7 bases, with 12 bases left in between. Looked up from germline, CDR1 is LNHDA and CDR2 is SQIVND (reference sequence). Here immunoSEQ multiplex PCR was the method, and the copy in TCRdb shows in-frame clones only, minus some. The table records approximately 82,000 clones, 90% to 95% of them present only once. In this sample, this clone turned up a few times. The rearrangement links TRBV19 to TRBJ2-7; the D gene is possibly TRBD2 (5 bases). The specimen was T cells isolated from PBMCs. This sequence was found in a human donor in good health. CDR3 bases: TGTGCCAGTAGTATACAAAAGAGAGGGGAGCAGTACTTC. This encodes CASSIQKRGEQYF.